One and the same sample provided the 5 T cell receptor beta chains below, sequenced in a study of blood T cell repertoires in COVID-19. Assay used: immunoSEQ multiplex PCR; TCRdb lists only in-frame clones, some missing. The table includes about 390,000 clones, around 87% detected once. The sample was peripheral blood. These receptors were obtained from a woman in her sixties or seventies with COVID-19, enrolled during active disease.

This chain connects TRBV19 to TRBJ2-3, with 8 bases identical to TRBD2. The V and J ends lost 5 bases and 3 bases, in that order; junction bases with no gene match: 7. The CDR3 runs to 15 residues. Germline V gives CDR1 LNHDA, CDR2 SQIVND (reference sequence). The CDR3 spells CASSGSGGGTDTQYF. The DNA of the CDR3 is TGTGCCAGTAGTGGAAGCGGGGGAGGTACAGATACGCAGTATTTT. The full variable domain, its missing parts supplied by reference TRBV19 and TRBJ2-3, is DGGITQSPKYLFRKEGQNVTLSCEQNLNHDAMYWYRQDPGQGLRLIYYSQIVNDFQKGDIAEGYSVSREKKESFPLTVTSAQKNPTAFYLCASSGSGGGTDTQYFGPGTRLTVL.

This clone has just one count. V gene TRBV27 combines with J gene TRBJ1-1, with D perhaps matching TRBD1 (5 bases). This CDR3 is 16 amino acids long. V was shortened by 0 bases and J by 0 bases, with 11 bases between the two germline ends. Germline lookup yields CDR1 MNHEY and CDR2 SMNVEV (reference sequence). As DNA, the CDR3 is TGTGCCAGCAGTTTATCGTTTGGAGGGGTGAACACTGAAGCTTTCTTT. Protein sequence: CASSLSFGGVNTEAFF.

The V gene is TRBV6-5, the J gene TRBJ1-2; D is ambiguous. Germline values: CDR1 MNHEY, CDR2 SVGAGI. Trimming took 1 base from V and 7 from J, leaving 16 bases between them. The CDR3 sequence is 15 residues long. CDR3 protein: CASSYWQTTIGGYTF. For the CDR3, the DNA is TGTGCCAGCAGTTACTGGCAGACCACTATCGGTGGCTACACCTTC.

The V gene is TRBV5-8, the J gene TRBJ1-1; D is ambiguous. Trimming removed 4 bases at V and 5 bases at J, with 15 bases between. CDR1 is SGHTS and CDR2 is YDEGEE in the germline V gene. The CDR3 spans 14 residues. CDR3 bases: TGTGCCAGCAGCCTACGGGGAGGGCGAACTGAAGCTTTCTTT. Its translation is CASSLRGGRTEAFF.

The V and J genes are TRBV6-5 and TRBJ1-2; 7 bases match TRBD1. The CDR3 has 14 amino acids. The germline CDR1 and CDR2 sequences are MNHEY and SVGAGI. Trimming at V came to 8 bases and at J to 3 bases, leaving 9 bases not matched to a gene. This CDR3 is CASRNIRGDYGYTF. The CDR3 nucleotides read TGTGCCAGCCGTAATATCAGGGGGGACTATGGCTACACCTTC.